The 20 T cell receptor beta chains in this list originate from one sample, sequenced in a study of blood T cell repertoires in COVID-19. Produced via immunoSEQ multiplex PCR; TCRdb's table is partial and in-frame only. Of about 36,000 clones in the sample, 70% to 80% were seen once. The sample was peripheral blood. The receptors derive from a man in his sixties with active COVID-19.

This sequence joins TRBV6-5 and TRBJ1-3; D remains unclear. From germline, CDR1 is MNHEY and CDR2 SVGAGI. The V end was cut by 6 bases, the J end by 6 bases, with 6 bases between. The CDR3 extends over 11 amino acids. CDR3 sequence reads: CASSSSNTIYF. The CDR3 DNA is TGTGCCAGCAGCTCCTCAAACACCATATATTTT.

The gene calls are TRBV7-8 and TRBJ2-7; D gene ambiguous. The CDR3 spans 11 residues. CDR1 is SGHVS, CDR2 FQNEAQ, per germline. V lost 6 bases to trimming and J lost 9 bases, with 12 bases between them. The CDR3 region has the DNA TGTGCCAGCAGTTCCCGAGGTGCGCAGTACTTC. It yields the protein CASSSRGAQYF. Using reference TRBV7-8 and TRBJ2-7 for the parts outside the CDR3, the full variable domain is GAGVSQSPRYKVAKRGQDVALRCDPISGHVSLFWYQQALGQGPEFLTYFQNEAQLDKSGLPSDRFFAERPEGSVSTLKIQRTQQEDSAVYLCASSSRGAQYFGPGTRLTVT.

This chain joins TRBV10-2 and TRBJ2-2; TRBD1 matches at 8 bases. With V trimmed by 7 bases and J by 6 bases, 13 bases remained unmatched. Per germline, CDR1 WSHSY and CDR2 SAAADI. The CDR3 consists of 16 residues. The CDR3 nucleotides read TGCGCCAGCAAAAATGCGCTGGACAGGGTCTCCGGGGAGCTGTTTTTT. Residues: CASKNALDRVSGELFF.

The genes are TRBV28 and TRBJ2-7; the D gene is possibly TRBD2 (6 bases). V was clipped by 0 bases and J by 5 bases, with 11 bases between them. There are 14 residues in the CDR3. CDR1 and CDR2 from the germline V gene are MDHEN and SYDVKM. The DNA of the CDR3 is TGTGCCAGCAGTTTATGGGGCGGGAATAACGAGCAGTACTTC. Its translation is CASSLWGGNNEQYF.

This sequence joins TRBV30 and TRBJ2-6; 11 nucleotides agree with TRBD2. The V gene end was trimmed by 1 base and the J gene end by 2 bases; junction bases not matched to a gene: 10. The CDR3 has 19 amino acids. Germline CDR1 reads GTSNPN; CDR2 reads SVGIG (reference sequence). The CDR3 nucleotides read TGTGCCTGGAGTGGTGGTAGCGGGAGGGCCCCCACTGGGGCCAACGTCCTGACTTTC. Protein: CAWSGGSGRAPTGANVLTF.

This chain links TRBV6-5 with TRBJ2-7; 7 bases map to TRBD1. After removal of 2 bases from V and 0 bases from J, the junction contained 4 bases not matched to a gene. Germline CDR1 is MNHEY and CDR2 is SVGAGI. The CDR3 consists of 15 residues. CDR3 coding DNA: TGTGCCAGCAGTTACGTCTCAGGGGGCTCCTACGAGCAGTACTTC. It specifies CASSYVSGGSYEQYF.

The CDR3 region is CASSFLAGGAGELFF. CDR3 coding DNA: TGTGCCAGCAGCTTCCTTGCGGGGGGCGCCGGGGAGCTGTTTTTT. The chain combines TRBV5-5 with TRBJ2-2; 8 bases align to TRBD2. Looked up from germline, CDR1 is SGHKS and CDR2 is YYEKEE (reference sequence). V shed 2 bases and J 6 bases; nucleotides not matched to a gene: 6. CDR3 length: 15 residues.

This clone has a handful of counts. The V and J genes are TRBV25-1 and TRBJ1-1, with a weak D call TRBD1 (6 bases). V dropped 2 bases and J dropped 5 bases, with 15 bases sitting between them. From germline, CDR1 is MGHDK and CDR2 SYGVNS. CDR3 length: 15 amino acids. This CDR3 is CASSEQTGRSTEAFF. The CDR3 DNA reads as TGTGCCAGCAGTGAACAGACAGGCCGATCAACTGAAGCTTTCTTT.

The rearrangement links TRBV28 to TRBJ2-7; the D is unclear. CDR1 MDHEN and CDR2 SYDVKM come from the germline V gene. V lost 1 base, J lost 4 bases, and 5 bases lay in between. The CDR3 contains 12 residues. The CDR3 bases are TGTGCCAGCAGTTTATCCCCGTACGAGCAGTACTTC. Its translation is CASSLSPYEQYF.

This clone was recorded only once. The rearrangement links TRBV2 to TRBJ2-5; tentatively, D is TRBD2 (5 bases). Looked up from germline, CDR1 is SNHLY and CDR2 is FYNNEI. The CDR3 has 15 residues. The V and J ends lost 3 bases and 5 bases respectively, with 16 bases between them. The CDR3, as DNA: TGTGCCAGCAGTGAGAGGGCTAGCAGGCTTGAGACCCAGTACTTC. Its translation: CASSERASRLETQYF.

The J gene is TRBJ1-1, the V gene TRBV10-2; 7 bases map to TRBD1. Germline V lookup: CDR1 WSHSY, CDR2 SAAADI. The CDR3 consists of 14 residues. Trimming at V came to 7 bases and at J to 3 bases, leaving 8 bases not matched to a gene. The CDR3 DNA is TGCGCCAGCAAGAGAGGGGGGACAGACACTGAAGCTTTCTTT. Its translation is CASKRGGTDTEAFF.

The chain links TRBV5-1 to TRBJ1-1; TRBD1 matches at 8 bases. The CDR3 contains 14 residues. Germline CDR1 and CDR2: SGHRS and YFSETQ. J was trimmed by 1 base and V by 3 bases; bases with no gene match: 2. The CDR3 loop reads CASSYGQGNTEAFF. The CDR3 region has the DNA TGCGCCAGCAGCTATGGACAGGGGAACACTGAAGCTTTCTTT.

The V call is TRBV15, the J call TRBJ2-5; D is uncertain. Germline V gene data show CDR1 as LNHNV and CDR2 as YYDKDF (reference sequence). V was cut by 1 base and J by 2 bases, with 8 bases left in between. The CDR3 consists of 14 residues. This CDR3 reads CATSRGDTQETQYF. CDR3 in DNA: TGTGCCACCAGCAGAGGAGACACTCAAGAGACCCAGTACTTC.

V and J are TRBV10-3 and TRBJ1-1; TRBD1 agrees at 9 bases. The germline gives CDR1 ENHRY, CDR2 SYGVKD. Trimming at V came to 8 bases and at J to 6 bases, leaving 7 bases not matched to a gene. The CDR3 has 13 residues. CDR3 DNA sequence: TGTGCCATCGGGACAGGGACGGTCGCTGAAGCTTTCTTT. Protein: CAIGTGTVAEAFF.

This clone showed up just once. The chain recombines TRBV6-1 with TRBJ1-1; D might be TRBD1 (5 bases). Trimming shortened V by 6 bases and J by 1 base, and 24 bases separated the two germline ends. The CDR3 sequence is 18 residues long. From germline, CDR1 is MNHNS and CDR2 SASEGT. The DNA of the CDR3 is TGTGCCAGCAGCGAACGAAGGGGTAGGGGTACCAGGAACACTGAAGCTTTCTTT. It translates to CASSERRGRGTRNTEAFF.

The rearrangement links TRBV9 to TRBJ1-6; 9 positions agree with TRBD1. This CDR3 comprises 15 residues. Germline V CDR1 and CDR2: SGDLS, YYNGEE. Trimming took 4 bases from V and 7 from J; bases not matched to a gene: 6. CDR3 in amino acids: CASSPRQGENSPLHF. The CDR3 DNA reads TGTGCCAGCAGCCCTCGACAGGGGGAGAATTCACCCCTCCACTTT.

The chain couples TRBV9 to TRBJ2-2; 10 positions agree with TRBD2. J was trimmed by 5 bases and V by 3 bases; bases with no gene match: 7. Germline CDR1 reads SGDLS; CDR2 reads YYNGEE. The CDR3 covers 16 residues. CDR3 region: CASSDRAGGPTGELFF. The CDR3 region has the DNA TGTGCCAGCAGCGATAGAGCGGGAGGGCCGACCGGGGAGCTGTTTTTT.

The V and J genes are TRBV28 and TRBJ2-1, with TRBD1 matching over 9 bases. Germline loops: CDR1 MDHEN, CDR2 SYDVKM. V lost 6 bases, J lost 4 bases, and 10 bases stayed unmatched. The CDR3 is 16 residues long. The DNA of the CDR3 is TGTGCCAGCAGGCAATCCGGGACAGGGAAGTACAATGAGCAGTTCTTC. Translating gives CASRQSGTGKYNEQFF.

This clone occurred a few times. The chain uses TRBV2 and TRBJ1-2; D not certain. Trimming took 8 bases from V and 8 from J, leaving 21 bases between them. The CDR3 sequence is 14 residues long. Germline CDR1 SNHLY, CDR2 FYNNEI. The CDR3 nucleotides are TGTGCCAGCTTAAGAAGGGAGACCCCTAAGGGCTACACCTTC. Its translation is CASLRRETPKGYTF.

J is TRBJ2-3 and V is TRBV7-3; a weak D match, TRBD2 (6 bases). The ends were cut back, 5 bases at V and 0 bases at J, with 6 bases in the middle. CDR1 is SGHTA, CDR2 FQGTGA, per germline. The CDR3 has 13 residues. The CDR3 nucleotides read TGTGCCAGCAGCGCGGGAAGCACAGATACGCAGTATTTT. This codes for CASSAGSTDTQYF.